What follows are 9 T cell receptor beta chains derived from one specimen sequenced in a study of CD8 T cells in ankylosing spondylitis. TCRdb ran MiXCR on the 5' RACE reads and lists one entry per CDR3 protein. This table has some 220,000 distinct CDR3 sequences, about 7% appearing once. Findings and limits, study-wide: What seemed typical of ankylosing spondylitis blood was a TCR beta motif built from about 8 highly homologous variants.

These receptors have no identified antigens. Sequencing input: blood, either unsorted or a sorted T cell fraction (not recorded which). These receptors all come from a male donor with ankylosing spondylitis.

In this sample, this clonotype turned up many times. This chain joins TRBV27 and TRBJ1-5, with D possibly being TRBD1 (5 bases). The length of the CDR3 is 14 residues. CDR1 MNHEY and CDR2 SMNVEV come from the germline V gene (reference sequence). Trimming removed 3 bases at V and 7 bases at J, with 13 bases between. CDR3 coding DNA: TGTGCCAGCAGTTTTGGGGGGAGAAAGCAGCCCCAGCATTTT. It translates to CASSFGGRKQPQHF.

There are many counts of this clonotype. V usage is TRBV27 and J usage is TRBJ1-1; TRBD1 is a possible D gene (6 bases). The V gene lost 4 bases and the J gene lost 1 base, with 16 bases spanning the gap. Germline CDR1 is MNHEY and CDR2 is SMNVEV (reference sequence). This CDR3 has 16 residues. In nucleotides, the CDR3 is TGTGCCAGCAGTTCCCCTACAGGGACTCGGAACACTGAAGCTTTCTTT. This sequence encodes CASSSPTGTRNTEAFF.

Remarks on this clonotype: A much larger clone differs from this one at a single base, so this may be a read error. The rearrangement links TRBV6-2 or TRBV6-3 to TRBJ2-5; D unresolved. Germline V gene sequence: CDR1 MNHEY, CDR2 SVGEGT. CDR3 length: 13 residues. The CDR3 reads CARSYLLKETQYF. Written as DNA, the CDR3 is TGTGCCAGAAGTTACCTTCTCAAAGAGACCCAGTACTTC.

This clonotype was counted between two and nine times. The rearrangement joins TRBV7-2 to TRBJ2-7; 12 nucleotides align to TRBD2. Per germline, CDR1 SGHTA and CDR2 FQGNSA. The CDR3 length is 17 residues. V shed 4 bases, J shed 3 bases, and the junction held 10 bases outside the gene matches. The CDR3 nucleotides are TGTGCCAGCAGCTCGCCCTTCGGACTAGCGGGGCTCTACGAGCAGTACTTC. Translated: CASSSPFGLAGLYEQYF. The entire variable domain, with the rest obtained from reference TRBV7-2 and TRBJ2-7, is as follows: GAGVSQSPSNKVTEKGKDVELRCDPISGHTALYWYRQSLGQGLEFLIYFQGNSAPDKSGLPSDRFSAERTGGSVSTLTIQRTQQEDSAVYLCASSSPFGLAGLYEQYFGPGTRLTVT.

This clonotype was seen ten or more times. The genes are TRBV5-1 and TRBJ2-7; D is unclear. The germline gives CDR1 SGHRS, CDR2 YFSETQ. The CDR3 has 14 amino acids. Trimming took off 1 base at V and 1 base at J, with 9 bases between the two ends. The CDR3 sequence: CASSLRLGSYEQYF. DNA of the CDR3: TGCGCCAGCAGCTTGAGGCTCGGTTCCTACGAGCAGTACTTC.

There are many counts of this clonotype. This chain links TRBV9 with TRBJ1-1, with D hard to call. CDR3 length: 15 residues. CDR1 SGDLS and CDR2 YYNGEE come from the germline V gene. Between the trimmed V and J ends, which lost 2 bases and 1 base, there was a span of 12 bases. CDR3 protein: CASSVYGSRNTEAFF. For the CDR3, the DNA is TGTGCCAGCAGCGTTTACGGTTCCAGGAACACTGAAGCTTTCTTT.

This clonotype was seen more than once but under ten times. The V call is TRBV12-3 or TRBV12-4, the J call TRBJ2-3; D not certain. V gave up 2 bases and J gave up 0 bases, with 12 bases separating them. The CDR3 loop spans 16 amino acids. DNA for the CDR3: TGTGCCAGCAGTTTATATGGACCCTGGAGCACAGATACGCAGTATTTT. As protein: CASSLYGPWSTDTQYF.

This clonotype was recorded many times. The rearrangement uses TRBV7-9 and TRBJ1-2; TRBD1 matches 7 bases. The CDR3 contains 13 residues. Germline CDR1 and CDR2: SEHNR and FQNEAQ (reference sequence). The V and J ends lost 5 bases and 2 bases, in that order; junction bases with no gene match: 2. In nucleotides, the CDR3 is TGTGCCAGCAGCACGACAGGGAACTATGGCTACACCTTC. This translates into CASSTTGNYGYTF.

This clonotype was counted many times. The chain combines TRBV2 with TRBJ1-5; 7 bases are a match to TRBD1. V shed 8 bases, J shed 5 bases, and the junction held 18 bases outside the gene matches. The CDR3 loop spans 17 amino acids. Germline V lookup: CDR1 SNHLY, CDR2 FYNNEI. Written as DNA, the CDR3 is TGTGCCAGCGGTGGGGGACAGCGTCTCATCTCGGATCAGCCCCAGCATTTT. The encoded protein is CASGGGQRLISDQPQHF. The complete variable domain, with remaining parts taken from reference TRBV2 and TRBJ1-5, reads EPEVTQTPSHQVTQMGQEVILRCVPISNHLYFYWYRQILGQKVEFLVSFYNNEISEKSEIFDDQFSVERPDGSNFTLKIRSTKLEDSAMYFCASGGGQRLISDQPQHFGDGTRLSIL.